This T cell receptor (beta chain) came from a study of T cell repertoires in cytomegalovirus infection. As for the study in general: Shared public TCR beta signatures pointed to both CMV infection and a matching HLA type. Study-level points and caveats: Dominating the ex vivo response were TCR beta clonotypes that were CMV-specific and HLA-C-restricted. Carriers of CMV and the relevant HLA type were discriminated by public TCR beta frequency.

This clonotype was counted ten times or more. The antigen remains unidentified. Via MiXCR, TCRdb re-called the reads, giving one row per CDR3 protein. The sample lists some 250,000 distinct CDR3 sequences; approximately 10% were seen once. This CDR3 spans 16 amino acids. Looked up from germline, CDR1 is SGHTA and CDR2 is FQGNSA. With 0 bases removed from V and 2 bases from J, the gap between germline ends came to 13 bases. Sequencing input: PBMCs. The rearrangement uses TRBV7-2 and TRBJ2-5; D remains unclear. The origin of this receptor is a human donor in good health (CMV status not recorded). Some clones in this sample may be carry-over from other donors' samples. The CDR3 coding sequence is TGTGCCAGCAGCTTAGCGCCTTACGGGTTTCAAGAGACCCAGTACTTC. Translation: CASSLAPYGFQETQYF.